These T cell receptor beta chains were read from a single sample in a study of T cell repertoires in cytomegalovirus infection. Their target antigens are unknown. Using its own MiXCR run on the reads, TCRdb lists one record per CDR3 protein. The sample includes tens of thousands of distinct CDR3 sequences, roughly 21% of them seen just once. This sample comprised CD8+ T cells from cultured PBMCs, obtained from culture after CMV antigen stimulation. The receptors stem from a human donor in good health (CMV status not recorded). Some clones in this sample may be carry-over from other donors' samples. CDR3s include the opening cysteine and the closing phenylalanine or tryptophan. The D gene is left open where the match is weak. The size field is filled for only some rows; it gives once, few, many or a size class.

v_gene	j_gene	d_gene	abundance	CDR3aa	CDR3nt
TRBV7-3	TRBJ1-2	NA	NA	CASSPTARGDLVAGYTF	TGTGCCAGCAGTCCAACGGCAAGGGGAGACTTGGTAGCTGGCTACACCTTC
TRBV6-2/TRBV6-3	TRBJ1-1	NA	NA	CASSAGGGTEAFF	TGTGCCAGCAGCGCCGGGGGGGGCACTGAAGCTTTCTTT
TRBV11-1	TRBJ2-7	NA	NA	CASSARPGPPTAYEQYF	TGTGCCAGCAGCGCTCGACCGGGACCCCCTACAGCATACGAGCAGTACTTC
TRBV6-5	TRBJ1-2	NA	NA	CASSLGTAWNGYTF	TGTGCCAGCAGTCTGGGGACGGCTTGGAATGGCTACACCTTC
TRBV11-2	TRBJ2-2	NA	NA	CASISGNTGELFF	TGTGCCAGCATAAGTGGGAACACCGGGGAGCTGTTTTTT
TRBV18	TRBJ1-1	NA	NA	CASSPLGAGNTEAFF	TGTGCCAGCTCACCTTTGGGGGCGGGCAACACTGAAGCTTTCTTT
TRBV5-4	TRBJ2-3	NA	few	CASSQEPSGADTQYF	TGTGCCAGCAGCCAAGAACCCTCGGGGGCGGATACGCAGTATTTT
TRBV12-3/TRBV12-4	TRBJ1-1	NA	NA	CASSTGSAGNTEAFF	TGTGCCAGCAGTACAGGGTCAGCTGGGAACACTGAAGCTTTCTTT
TRBV24-1	TRBJ2-5	TRBD2	NA	CATSDPGLAGGQETQYF	TGTGCCACCAGTGACCCCGGACTAGCGGGGGGCCAAGAGACCCAGTACTTC
TRBV12-3/TRBV12-4	TRBJ2-7	TRBD2	many	CASSPTSGGTLEQYF	TGTGCCAGCAGCCCGACTAGCGGGGGAACCCTCGAGCAGTACTTC
TRBV7-8	TRBJ2-2	TRBD1	once	CASSSDRASNTGELFF	TGTGCCAGCAGCTCGGACAGGGCATCGAACACCGGGGAGCTGTTTTTT
TRBV14	TRBJ2-1	NA	few	CASSQDRSSSYNEQFF	TGTGCCAGCAGCCAAGATAGGTCTAGCTCCTACAATGAGCAGTTCTTC
TRBV7-9	TRBJ1-1	NA	NA	CASSLAWAENTEAFF	TGTGCCAGCAGCTTAGCATGGGCGGAGAACACTGAAGCTTTCTTT
TRBV6-2/TRBV6-3	TRBJ1-5	TRBD1	NA	CASSYTTGGSQPQHF	TGTGCCAGCAGTTACACGACAGGGGGCAGTCAGCCCCAGCATTTT
TRBV20-1	TRBJ2-7	TRBD1	few	CSARDPGQGAHEQYF	TGCAGTGCTAGAGATCCGGGACAGGGGGCTCACGAGCAGTACTTC
TRBV19	TRBJ1-5	NA	NA	CASSYRGYNQPQHF	TGTGCCAGTAGCTATAGGGGCTACAATCAGCCCCAGCATTTT
TRBV7-2	TRBJ1-1	NA	NA	CASSLVGPRYEAFF	TGTGCCAGCAGCTTAGTTGGGCCCCGTTATGAAGCTTTCTTT
TRBV7-9	TRBJ2-1	NA	NA	CASSLGERRMNNEQFF	TGTGCCAGCAGCTTGGGGGAGCGGAGGATGAACAATGAGCAGTTCTTC
TRBV27	TRBJ2-1	NA	few	CASSLDLGFSYNEQFF	TGTGCCAGCAGTTTAGATTTGGGGTTCTCCTACAATGAGCAGTTCTTC
TRBV6-2/TRBV6-3	TRBJ1-4	NA	few	CASSDRTSTNEKLFF	TGTGCCAGCAGTGACAGAACTTCAACTAATGAAAAACTGTTTTTT
TRBV5-1	TRBJ1-2	TRBD1	NA	CASSLEAQGADGYTF	TGCGCCAGCAGCTTGGAGGCGCAGGGGGCTGATGGCTACACCTTC
TRBV28	TRBJ2-7	NA	few	CATVQGYEQYF	TGTGCCACAGTCCAGGGTTACGAGCAGTACTTC
TRBV4-3	TRBJ2-3	TRBD2	few	CASSHTREAADTQYF	TGCGCCAGCAGCCACACTCGGGAGGCAGCAGATACGCAGTATTTT
TRBV7-6	TRBJ2-2	TRBD2	few	CASSLGTIAGASIPISNTGELFF	TGTGCCAGCAGCTTAGGGACCATAGCGGGGGCATCGATCCCCATCTCGAACACCGGGGAGCTGTTTTTT
TRBV7-2	TRBJ1-2	NA	few	CASSELNYGYTF	TGTGCCAGCAGCGAGCTGAACTATGGCTACACCTTC
TRBV10-2	TRBJ1-1	NA	few	CATNTALNTEAFF	TGCGCGACGAATACGGCCCTCAACACTGAAGCTTTCTTT
TRBV7-9	TRBJ1-1	NA	few	CASSRGGRNTEAFF	TGTGCCAGCAGCCGCGGGGGTAGGAACACTGAAGCTTTCTTT
TRBV20-1	TRBJ2-1	NA	few	CSARDRVPIYNEQFF	TGCAGTGCTAGAGACAGGGTCCCTATTTACAATGAGCAGTTCTTC
TRBV3-1	TRBJ1-5	NA	NA	CASIKQCVSPHQPQHF	TGTGCCAGCATCAAACAATGCGTATCGCCGCATCAGCCCCAGCATTTT
TRBV7-2	TRBJ1-1	NA	NA	CASSSNTGNTEAFF	TGTGCCAGCAGCTCGAACACAGGGAACACTGAAGCTTTCTTT
TRBV7-6	TRBJ2-6	TRBD1	few	CASSPGTASSGANVLTF	TGTGCCAGCAGCCCCGGGACAGCGAGCTCTGGGGCCAACGTCCTGACTTTC
TRBV7-2	TRBJ2-2	NA	NA	CASSPSGPMGTTGELFF	TGTGCCAGCAGCCCGAGCGGGCCCATGGGCACCACCGGGGAGCTGTTTTTT
TRBV7-2	TRBJ1-5	NA	many	CASSLGGGRNQPQHF	TGTGCCAGCAGCTTGGGAGGGGGTAGGAATCAGCCCCAGCATTTT
TRBV7-8	TRBJ2-3	NA	NA	CASSLLRGADTQYF	TGTGCCAGCAGCTTACTACGCGGGGCGGATACGCAGTATTTT
TRBV5-6	TRBJ2-3	TRBD2	NA	CASSLGTSGAYTQYF	TGTGCCAGCAGCCTAGGGACTAGCGGGGCTTATACGCAGTATTTT
TRBV12-3/TRBV12-4	TRBJ2-7	NA	NA	CASSHGPSYEQYF	TGTGCCAGCAGCCACGGACCGTCCTACGAGCAGTACTTC
TRBV7-2	TRBJ2-7	NA	NA	CASSSTYEQYF	TGTGCCAGCAGCTCGACTTACGAGCAGTACTTC
TRBV12-3/TRBV12-4	TRBJ2-7	TRBD2	many	CASRGLAGAHSYEQYF	TGTGCCAGCAGGGGGCTAGCGGGGGCACACTCCTACGAGCAGTACTTC
TRBV7-8	TRBJ1-5	NA	NA	CASSLGGMSNQPQHF	TGTGCCAGCAGTCTAGGGGGGATGAGCAATCAGCCCCAGCATTTT
TRBV29-1	TRBJ1-2	NA	few	CSVETDENGYTF	TGCAGCGTTGAAACGGATGAAAATGGCTACACCTTC
TRBV7-2	TRBJ2-3	NA	NA	CASRLDSGASTDTQYF	TGTGCCAGCAGGTTAGACAGTGGAGCTAGCACAGATACGCAGTATTTT
TRBV29-1	TRBJ1-2	NA	few	CSVDDGSYGYTF	TGCAGCGTTGACGACGGAAGCTATGGCTACACCTTC
TRBV7-9	TRBJ1-1	NA	NA	CASSFPQENTEAFF	TGTGCCAGCAGCTTTCCACAGGAGAACACTGAAGCTTTCTTT
TRBV12-3/TRBV12-4	TRBJ1-2	NA	NA	CASSLVFQGPDYGYTF	TGTGCCAGCAGTTTGGTATTCCAGGGGCCGGACTATGGCTACACCTTC
TRBV4-3	TRBJ2-7	TRBD1	NA	CASSPSTGEATYEQYF	TGCGCCAGCAGCCCTTCAACAGGGGAAGCGACCTACGAGCAGTACTTC
TRBV28	TRBJ2-3	TRBD2	NA	CASSLGGLAGTSTDTQYF	TGTGCCAGCAGTTTAGGAGGACTAGCGGGGACTAGCACAGATACGCAGTATTTT
TRBV4-1	TRBJ1-1	TRBD1	NA	CASSIRDRGPNTEAFF	TGCGCCAGCAGCATCCGGGACAGGGGCCCGAACACTGAAGCTTTCTTT
TRBV7-2	TRBJ2-7	TRBD1	few	CASSTGQSYEQYF	TGTGCCAGCAGCACGGGACAGTCCTACGAGCAGTACTTC
TRBV27	TRBJ2-1	NA	NA	CASSKKRDEQFF	TGTGCCAGCAGCAAGAAACGAGATGAGCAGTTCTTC